Sequencing of this T cell receptor (beta chain) was carried out in a study of T cells in Graves' hyperthyroidism and ophthalmopathy. General study results and limits: Among thyroid clonotypes expanded above 0.001, most also appeared in blood.

From RNA transcripts, TCR beta CDR3 regions were amplified. HTBI primers drove first-round RT-PCR of the TCR CDR3. One entry per CDR3 protein, called by TCRdb with MiXCR from the multiplex PCR reads. Of more than 500,000 distinct CDR3 sequences detected, about 14% appear once; the ten largest clones hold approximately 15%. There are many counts of this clonotype. Its target is unknown. The definition of stable Graves' hyperthyroidism was no ophthalmopathy progression within 18 months. Orbital computed tomography and thyroid ultrasound, together with serum TRAb and thyroxine and clinical symptoms, were used for diagnoses. The V gene lost 1 base and the J gene lost 4 bases, with 4 bases spanning the gap. The CDR3 has 12 amino acids.

Sequenced input: blood. The TCR comes from a woman aged 40 to 50 with Graves' hyperthyroidism. This chain joins TRBV12-3 or TRBV12-4 and TRBJ1-1; D unresolved. Here the CDR3 DNA reads TGTGCCAGCAGTTTAGGCCGCACTGAAGCTTTCTTT. Amino acids: CASSLGRTEAFF.